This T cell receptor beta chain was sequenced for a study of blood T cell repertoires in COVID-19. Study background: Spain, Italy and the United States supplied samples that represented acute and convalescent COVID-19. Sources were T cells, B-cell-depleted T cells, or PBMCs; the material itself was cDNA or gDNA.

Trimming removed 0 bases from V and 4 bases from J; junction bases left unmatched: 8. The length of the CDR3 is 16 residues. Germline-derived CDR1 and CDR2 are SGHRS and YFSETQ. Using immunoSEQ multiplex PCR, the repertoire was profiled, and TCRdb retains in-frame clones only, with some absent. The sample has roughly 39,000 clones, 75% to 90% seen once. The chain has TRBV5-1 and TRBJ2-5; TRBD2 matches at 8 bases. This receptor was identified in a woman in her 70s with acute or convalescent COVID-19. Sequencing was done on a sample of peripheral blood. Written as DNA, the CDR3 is TGCGCCAGCAGCTTGGGACTAAGCGGGGGAAGAGAGACCCAGTACTTC. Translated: CASSLGLSGGRETQYF.